Each of the 9 T cell receptor beta chains below was sequenced from the same sample in a study of shared T cell receptors in the human thymus. Profiling relied on immunoSEQ multiplex PCR, and the TCRdb table lists in-frame clones only, not all of them. The sample holds about 380,000 clones, 95% seen once. Sequences were obtained from thymocytes. These receptors came from a human donor.

The chain is built from TRBV6-1 and TRBJ1-1; D not certain. CDR3 length equals 13 residues. Trimming cost V 2 bases and J 3 bases, with 7 bases left between them. Germline V lookup: CDR1 MNHNS, CDR2 SASEGT. CDR3 protein: CASSEISDTEAFF. For the CDR3, the DNA is TGTGCCAGCAGTGAAATTTCAGACACTGAAGCTTTCTTT.

The chain carries TRBV5-1 and TRBJ2-7, with D tentatively TRBD2 (8 bases). Trimming shortened V by 0 bases and J by 5 bases, and 27 bases separated the two germline ends. Germline V gene lookup returns CDR1 SGHRS and CDR2 YFSETQ. The CDR3 consists of 19 residues. CDR3 DNA sequence: TGCGCCAGCAGCTTGGTAGGCAGGGGGGAGCGGGAGTCCCTCAACGAGCAGTACTTC. Translating it yields CASSLVGRGERESLNEQYF. Filled out from reference TRBV5-1 and TRBJ2-7, the complete variable domain reads KAGVTQTPRYLIKTRGQQVTLSCSPISGHRSVSWYQQTPGQGLQFLFEYFSETQRNKGNFPGRFSGRQFSNSRSEMNVSTLELGDSALYLCASSLVGRGERESLNEQYFGPGTRLTVT.

The rearrangement links TRBV2 to TRBJ2-7; TRBD1 might be the D (5 bases). This CDR3 is 14 amino acids long. V lost 7 bases, J lost 5 bases, and 18 bases lay in between. Germline CDR1 SNHLY, CDR2 FYNNEI. The CDR3 is CASTSLQVLHEQYF. DNA of the CDR3: TGTGCCAGCACCAGCCTACAGGTTCTCCACGAGCAGTACTTC.

In nucleotides, the CDR3 is TGTGCCAGCAGCCTTCTTCTGGAGCGGGAAGACACAGATACGCAGTATTTT. Translating it yields CASSLLLEREDTDTQYF. This sequence joins TRBV11-1 and TRBJ2-3, with TRBD2 identical over 7 bases. The length of the CDR3 is 17 residues. V trimming: 5 bases; J trimming: 2 bases; junction bases outside the gene matches: 13. The germline V gene encodes CDR1 SGHAT and CDR2 FQDESV (reference sequence).

The CDR3 DNA reads as TGTGCCAGCAGCTTAGTGGGGGTCCAAGAGACCCAGTACTTC. Translated, it gives CASSLVGVQETQYF. The chain uses TRBV7-9 and TRBJ2-5; possibly TRBD1 or TRBD2 for D (5 bases each). Germline V gene lookup returns CDR1 SEHNR and CDR2 FQNEAQ (reference sequence). V lost 1 base, J lost 1 base, and 7 bases lay in between. CDR3 length: 14 residues.

This chain links TRBV11-3 with TRBJ1-1; D unresolved. Germline V gene lookup returns CDR1 SGHNT and CDR2 YENEEA. V lost 7 bases to trimming and J lost 2 bases, with 8 bases between them. This CDR3 is 12 amino acids long. The CDR3 region has the DNA TGTGCCAGCATTAGGGAAAACACTGAAGCTTTCTTT. Its translation is CASIRENTEAFF.

This clone was seen a single time. The V gene is TRBV5-6, the J gene TRBJ2-7; no clear D. This CDR3 has 15 residues. Germline V gene lookup returns CDR1 SGHDT and CDR2 YYEEEE. Trimming removed 0 bases from V and 0 bases from J, with 10 bases in between. CDR3 amino acids: CASSLVPRSSYEQYF. The CDR3 nucleotides read TGTGCCAGCAGCTTGGTTCCTAGGAGCTCCTACGAGCAGTACTTC.

The chain links TRBV30 to TRBJ2-7; no clear D. The CDR3 is 14 residues long. V dropped 1 base and J dropped 2 bases, with 12 bases sitting between them. Germline V lookup: CDR1 GTSNPN, CDR2 SVGIG (reference sequence). CDR3 in amino acids: CAWSASTLTYEQYF. DNA for the CDR3: TGTGCCTGGAGTGCCTCGACACTAACCTACGAGCAGTACTTC.

The gene calls are TRBV11-2 and TRBJ1-1; 7 bases align to TRBD1. CDR3 length equals 16 residues. CDR1 and CDR2 (germline): SGHAT, FQNNGV. Unmatched junction bases numbered 15, after V lost 5 bases and J lost 6 bases. CDR3 sequence (DNA): TGTGCCAGCAGCCCTCAACTCGACAGGGTGAAGGCTGAAGCTTTCTTT. Its translation: CASSPQLDRVKAEAFF.